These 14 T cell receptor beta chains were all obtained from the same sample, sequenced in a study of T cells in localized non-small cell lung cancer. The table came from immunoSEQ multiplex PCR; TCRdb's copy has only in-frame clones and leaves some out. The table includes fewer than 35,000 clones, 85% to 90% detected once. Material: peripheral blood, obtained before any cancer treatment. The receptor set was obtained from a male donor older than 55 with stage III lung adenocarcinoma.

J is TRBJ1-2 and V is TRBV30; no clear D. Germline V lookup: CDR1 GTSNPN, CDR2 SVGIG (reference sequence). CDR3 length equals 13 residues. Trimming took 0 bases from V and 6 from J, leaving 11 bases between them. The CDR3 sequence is CAWSVSREHGYTF. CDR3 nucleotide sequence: TGTGCCTGGAGTGTAAGCAGAGAACATGGCTACACCTTC. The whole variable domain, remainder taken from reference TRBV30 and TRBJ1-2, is SQTIHQWPATLVQPVGSPLSLECTVEGTSNPNLYWYRQAAGRGLQLLFYSVGIGQISSEVPQNLSASRPQDRQFILSSKKLLLSDSGFYLCAWSVSREHGYTFGSGTRLTVV.

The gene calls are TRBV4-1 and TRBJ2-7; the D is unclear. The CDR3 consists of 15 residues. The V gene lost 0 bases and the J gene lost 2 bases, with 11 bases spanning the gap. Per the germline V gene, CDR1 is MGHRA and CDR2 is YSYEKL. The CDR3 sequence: CASSQDRGSPYEQYF. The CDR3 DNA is TGCGCCAGCAGCCAAGATCGAGGAAGCCCCTACGAGCAGTACTTC.

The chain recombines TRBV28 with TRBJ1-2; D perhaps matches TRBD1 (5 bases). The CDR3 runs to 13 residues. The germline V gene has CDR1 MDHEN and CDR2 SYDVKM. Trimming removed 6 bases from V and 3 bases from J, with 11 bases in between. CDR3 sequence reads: CASRFGGDYGYTF. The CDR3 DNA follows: TGTGCCAGCAGGTTCGGGGGGGACTATGGCTACACCTTC.

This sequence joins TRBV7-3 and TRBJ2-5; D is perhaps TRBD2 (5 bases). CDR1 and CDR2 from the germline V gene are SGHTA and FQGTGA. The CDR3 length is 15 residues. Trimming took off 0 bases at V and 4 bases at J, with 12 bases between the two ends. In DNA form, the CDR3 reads TGTGCCAGCAGCTTAACGAACGGGAAAGGAGAGACCCAGTACTTC. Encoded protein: CASSLTNGKGETQYF.

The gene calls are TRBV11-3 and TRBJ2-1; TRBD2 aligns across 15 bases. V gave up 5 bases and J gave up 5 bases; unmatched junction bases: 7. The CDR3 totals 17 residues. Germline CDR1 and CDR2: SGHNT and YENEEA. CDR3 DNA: TGTGCCAGCAGCCGGGGACTAGCGGGGGGACTTGACAATGAGCAGTTCTTC. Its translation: CASSRGLAGGLDNEQFF.

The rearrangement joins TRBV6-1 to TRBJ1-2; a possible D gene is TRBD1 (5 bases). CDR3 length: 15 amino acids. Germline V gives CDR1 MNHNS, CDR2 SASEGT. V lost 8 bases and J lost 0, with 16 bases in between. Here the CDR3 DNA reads TGTGCCAGCCGAGACAGATTTACTGCTAACTATGGCTACACCTTC. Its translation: CASRDRFTANYGYTF.

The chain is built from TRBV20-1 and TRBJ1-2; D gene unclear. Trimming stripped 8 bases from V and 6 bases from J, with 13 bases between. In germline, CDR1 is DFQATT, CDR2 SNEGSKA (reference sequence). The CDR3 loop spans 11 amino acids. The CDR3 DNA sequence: TGCAGTTCGTCCCCGCTCCATGGCTACACCTTC. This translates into CSSSPLHGYTF.

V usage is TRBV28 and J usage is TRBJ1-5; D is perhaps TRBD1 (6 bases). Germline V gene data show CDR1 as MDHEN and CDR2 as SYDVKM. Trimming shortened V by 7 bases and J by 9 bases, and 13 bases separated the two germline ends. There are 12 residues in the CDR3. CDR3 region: CASTGGGGPQHF. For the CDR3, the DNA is TGTGCCAGCACGGGGGGCGGGGGGCCCCAGCATTTT. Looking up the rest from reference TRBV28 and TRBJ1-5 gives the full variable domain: DVKVTQSSRYLVKRTGEKVFLECVQDMDHENMFWYRQDPGLGLRLIYFSYDVKMKEKGDIPEGYSVSREKKERFSLILESASTNQTSMYLCASTGGGGPQHFGDGTRLSIL.

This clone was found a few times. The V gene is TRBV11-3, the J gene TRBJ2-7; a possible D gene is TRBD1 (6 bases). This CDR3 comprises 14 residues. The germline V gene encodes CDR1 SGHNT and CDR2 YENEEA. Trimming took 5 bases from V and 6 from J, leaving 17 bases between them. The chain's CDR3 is CASSPSGAGTEQYF. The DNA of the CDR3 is TGTGCCAGCAGCCCCTCAGGGGCGGGCACCGAGCAGTACTTC.

The CDR3 spells CASTWLQGGNQPQHF. The CDR3 DNA sequence: TGTGCCAGCACCTGGCTGCAGGGTGGCAATCAGCCCCAGCATTTT. The gene calls are TRBV6-6 and TRBJ1-5; TRBD1 is a possible D gene (5 bases). Germline CDR1 reads MNHNY; CDR2 reads SVGAGI (reference sequence). V gave up 7 bases and J gave up 2 bases, with 15 bases separating them. The CDR3 runs 15 residues.

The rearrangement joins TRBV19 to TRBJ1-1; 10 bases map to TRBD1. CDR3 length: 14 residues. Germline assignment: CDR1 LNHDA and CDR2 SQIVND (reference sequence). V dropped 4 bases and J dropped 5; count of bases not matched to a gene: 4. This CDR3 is CASSRDRGKTEAFF. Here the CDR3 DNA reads TGTGCCAGTAGTAGGGACAGGGGAAAAACTGAAGCTTTCTTT.

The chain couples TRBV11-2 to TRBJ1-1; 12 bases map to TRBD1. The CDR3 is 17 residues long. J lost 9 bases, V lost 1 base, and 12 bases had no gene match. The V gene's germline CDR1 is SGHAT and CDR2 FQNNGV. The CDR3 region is CASSLVPVGTGGAKAFF. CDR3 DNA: TGTGCCAGCAGCTTAGTTCCGGTTGGGACAGGGGGCGCGAAAGCTTTCTTT. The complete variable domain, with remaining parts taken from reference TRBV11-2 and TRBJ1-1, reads EAGVAQSPRYKIIEKRQSVAFWCNPISGHATLYWYQQILGQGPKLLIQFQNNGVVDDSQLPKDRFSAERLKGVDSTLKIQPAKLEDSAVYLCASSLVPVGTGGAKAFFGQGTRLTVV.

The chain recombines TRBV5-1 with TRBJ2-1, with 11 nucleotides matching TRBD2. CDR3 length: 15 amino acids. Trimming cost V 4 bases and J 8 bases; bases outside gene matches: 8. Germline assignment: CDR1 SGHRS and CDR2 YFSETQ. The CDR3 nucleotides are TGCGCCAGCAGCGGAGTAGCGGGAGGGCCGGATGAGCAGTTCTTC. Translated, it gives CASSGVAGGPDEQFF. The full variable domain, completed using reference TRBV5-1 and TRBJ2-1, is KAGVTQTPRYLIKTRGQQVTLSCSPISGHRSVSWYQQTPGQGLQFLFEYFSETQRNKGNFPGRFSGRQFSNSRSEMNVSTLELGDSALYLCASSGVAGGPDEQFFGPGTRLTVL.

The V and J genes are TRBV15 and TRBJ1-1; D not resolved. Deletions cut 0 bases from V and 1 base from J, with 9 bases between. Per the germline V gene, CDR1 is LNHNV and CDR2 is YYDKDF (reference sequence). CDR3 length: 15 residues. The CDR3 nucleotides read TGTGCCACCAGCAGAGATCAGGCCTCGAACACTGAAGCTTTCTTT. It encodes CATSRDQASNTEAFF. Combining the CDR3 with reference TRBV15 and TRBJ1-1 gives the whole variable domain DAMVIQNPRYQVTQFGKPVTLSCSQTLNHNVMYWYQQKSSQAPKLLFHYYDKDFNNEADTPDNFQSRRPNTSFCFLDIRSPGLGDTAMYLCATSRDQASNTEAFFGQGTRLTVV.